Below, 4 T cell receptor beta chains from the same sample are listed, as sequenced in a study of tissue T cells after allogeneic stem cell transplantation. Generated by immunoSEQ multiplex PCR, the TCRdb table keeps only in-frame clones and is missing some. The table records 4,000 to 6,000 clones, approximately 69% of them present only once. Sequenced here: duodenal tissue, sampled at autopsy. These receptors all stem from a female patient aged 18 to 50 with steroid-refractory graft-versus-host disease after an allogeneic stem cell transplant. Some T cells may be transferred from the graft donor.

J is TRBJ2-5 and V is TRBV5-1; D remains unclear. Germline V CDR1 and CDR2: SGHRS, YFSETQ. Trimming cost V 0 bases and J 5 bases, with 8 bases left between them. The CDR3 is 13 amino acids. The CDR3 DNA follows: TGCGCCAGCAGCTTGGTACGAAGGGAGACCCAGTACTTC. It is translated as CASSLVRRETQYF.

A few counts support this clone. This chain connects TRBV4-1 to TRBJ2-7; TRBD2 aligns across 10 bases. The V gene end was trimmed by 5 bases and the J gene end by 3 bases; junction bases not matched to a gene: 7. CDR3 size: 15 residues. From germline, CDR1 is MGHRA and CDR2 YSYEKL. CDR3 coding DNA: TGCGCCAGCAGCGTAGTCGGGACTAGCGTCTACGAGCAGTACTTC. Amino acids: CASSVVGTSVYEQYF.

This clone showed up just a few times. This chain's CDR3 is CASSLNGGGYTF. In DNA form, the CDR3 reads TGTGCCAGCAGCTTAAATGGAGGTGGCTACACCTTC. This chain uses TRBV7-8 with TRBJ1-2; D unresolved. CDR3 length: 12 amino acids. V gave up 2 bases and J gave up 7 bases, with 8 bases separating them. The germline CDR1 and CDR2 sequences are SGHVS and FQNEAQ.

This chain links TRBV6-5 with TRBJ2-7, with D perhaps TRBD1 (6 bases). The CDR3 is made up of 15 amino acids. CDR1 MNHEY and CDR2 SVGAGI come from the germline V gene. Trimming pared 6 bases from V and 4 bases from J, leaving 19 bases between. CDR3 loop: CASSLQGLRGYEQYF. CDR3 coding DNA: TGTGCCAGCAGCTTACAGGGCCTTCGGGGTTACGAGCAGTACTTC.